The 12 T cell receptor beta chains below were found in one sample sequenced in a study of monozygotic twins with inflammatory bowel disease. TCRdb derives one entry per CDR3 protein from the 5' RACE reads, leaving out DNA. The sample holds some 99,000 distinct CDR3 sequences. Material for sequencing was blood. Receptor source: a human donor with ulcerative colitis or Crohn's disease, or a healthy co-twin of an affected twin (not recorded which).

The chain couples TRBV7-9 to TRBJ1-1; the D gene TCRdb calls, TRBD1, cannot be checked with no DNA. This CDR3 has 13 amino acids. Germline V CDR1 and CDR2: SEHNR, FQNEAQ (reference sequence). This CDR3 is CASSWGQVTEAFF.

The rearrangement links TRBV7-9 to TRBJ2-7; TCRdb outputs TRBD1, but without DNA this stays unchecked. Germline V gene sequence: CDR1 SEHNR, CDR2 FQNEAQ (reference sequence). The CDR3 contains 14 residues. The CDR3 protein is CASRKGAWSYEQYF. The whole variable domain, filled in from reference TRBV7-9 and TRBJ2-7, reads DTGVSQNPRHKITKRGQNVTFRCDPISEHNRLYWYRQTLGQGPEFLTYFQNEAQLEKSRLLSDRFSAERPKGSFSTLEIQRTEQGDSAMYLCASRKGAWSYEQYFGPGTRLTVT.

The V and J genes are TRBV28 and TRBJ2-7; the D call from TCRdb, TRBD2, cannot be confirmed without DNA. Germline loops: CDR1 MDHEN, CDR2 SYDVKM. CDR3 length: 15 residues. The CDR3 sequence is CASSSTSGNSYEQYF.

The genes are TRBV19 and TRBJ1-5. CDR1 is LNHDA and CDR2 is SQIVND in the germline V gene (reference sequence). The CDR3 is 12 amino acids. The chain's CDR3 is CASSIGNQPQHF.

The rearrangement uses TRBV10-1 and TRBJ1-2; TCRdb calls TRBD1, which cannot be checked without DNA. Germline values: CDR1 WNHNN, CDR2 SYGVQD (reference sequence). The CDR3 runs 14 residues. CDR3: CASSNGASNYGYTF.

V and J are TRBV5-1 and TRBJ2-7; TCRdb selects TRBD1, and the lack of DNA leaves this call unchecked. The CDR3 totals 19 residues. Germline V gene data show CDR1 as SGHRS and CDR2 as YFSETQ. The CDR3 reads CASSVLPGQGTTSSYEQYF. Filled out from reference TRBV5-1 and TRBJ2-7, the complete variable domain reads KAGVTQTPRYLIKTRGQQVTLSCSPISGHRSVSWYQQTPGQGLQFLFEYFSETQRNKGNFPGRFSGRQFSNSRSEMNVSTLELGDSALYLCASSVLPGQGTTSSYEQYFGPGTRLTVT.

V usage is TRBV9 and J usage is TRBJ2-3; checking the TCRdb D call of TRBD2 is not possible without DNA. CDR3 size: 15 residues. Germline V lookup: CDR1 SGDLS, CDR2 YYNGEE. The CDR3 protein is CASSPGLAGTDTQYF.

CDR3 residues: CATSERATTPRELFF. The chain combines TRBV24-1 with TRBJ2-2; TCRdb names TRBD1, which stays unverified in the absence of DNA. The germline V gene has CDR1 KGHDR and CDR2 SFDVKD. This CDR3 has 15 amino acids.

This sequence joins TRBV7-2 and TRBJ2-7; no DNA is available, so the TRBD2 call from TCRdb remains unchecked. CDR3 length: 15 amino acids. Germline CDR1 and CDR2: SGHTA and FQGNSA. The CDR3 loop is CASSLVAGGQYEQYF.

The genes are TRBV19 and TRBJ1-1; TCRdb names TRBD1, which stays unverified in the absence of DNA. This CDR3 is built from 12 residues. In germline, CDR1 is LNHDA, CDR2 SQIVND (reference sequence). The CDR3 sequence is CASSSTGFEAFF.

V is TRBV5-1 and J is TRBJ1-2; checking the TCRdb D call of TRBD1 is not possible without DNA. The CDR3 covers 12 residues. CDR1 is SGHRS and CDR2 is YFSETQ in the germline V gene. The CDR3 region is CASTEAGNGYTF.

The chain is built from TRBV18 and TRBJ2-5. Looked up from germline, CDR1 is KGHSH and CDR2 is LQKENI. This CDR3 comprises 15 residues. CDR3 amino acids: CASSPPPSRQETQYF.